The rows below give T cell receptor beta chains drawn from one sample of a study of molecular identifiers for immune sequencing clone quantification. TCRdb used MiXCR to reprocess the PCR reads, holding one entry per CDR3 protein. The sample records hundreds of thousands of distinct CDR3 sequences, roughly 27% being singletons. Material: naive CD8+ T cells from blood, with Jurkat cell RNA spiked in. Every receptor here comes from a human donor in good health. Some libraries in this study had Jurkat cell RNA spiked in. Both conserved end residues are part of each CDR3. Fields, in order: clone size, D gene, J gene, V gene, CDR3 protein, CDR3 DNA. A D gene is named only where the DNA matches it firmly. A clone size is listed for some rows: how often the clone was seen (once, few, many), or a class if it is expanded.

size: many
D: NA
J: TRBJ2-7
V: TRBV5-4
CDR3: CASSLVVPGSYEQYF
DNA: TGTGCCAGCAGCTTGGTCGTTCCGGGCTCCTACGAGCAGTACTTC

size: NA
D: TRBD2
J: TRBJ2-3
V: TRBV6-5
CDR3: CASSPEPPLAGGTDTQYF
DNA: TGTGCCAGCAGCCCCGAACCACCACTAGCGGGGGGCACAGATACGCAGTATTTT

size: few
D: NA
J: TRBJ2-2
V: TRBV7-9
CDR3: CASSDAGTLTGELFF
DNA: TGTGCCAGCAGCGATGCTGGGACGTTGACCGGGGAGCTGTTTTTT

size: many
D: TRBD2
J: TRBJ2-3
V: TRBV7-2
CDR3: CASSQVPSGGRGTDTQYF
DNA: TGTGCCAGCAGCCAGGTCCCTAGCGGGGGGCGTGGGACAGATACGCAGTATTTT

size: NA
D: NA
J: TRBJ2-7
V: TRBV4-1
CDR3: CASSQQQVYEQYF
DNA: TGCGCCAGCAGCCAACAACAGGTTTACGAGCAGTACTTC

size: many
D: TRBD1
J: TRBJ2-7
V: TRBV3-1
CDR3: CASSPTGQGYEQYF
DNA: TGTGCCAGCAGCCCGACCGGACAGGGGTACGAGCAGTACTTC

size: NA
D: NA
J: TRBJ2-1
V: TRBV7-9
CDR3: CASSRTRIEQFF
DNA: TGTGCCAGCAGCCGGACACGGATTGAGCAGTTCTTC

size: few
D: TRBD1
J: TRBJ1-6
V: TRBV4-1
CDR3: CASSQDYGTGSNSPLHF
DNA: TGCGCCAGCAGCCAAGATTATGGGACAGGGTCCAATTCACCCCTCCACTTT

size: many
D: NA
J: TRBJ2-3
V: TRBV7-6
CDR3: CASSPRVLDTQYF
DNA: TGTGCCAGCAGCCCCCGCGTGCTAGATACGCAGTATTTT

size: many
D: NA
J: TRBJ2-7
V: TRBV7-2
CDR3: CASSPLDGIYEQYF
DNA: TGTGCCAGCAGCCCCCTGGACGGTATCTACGAGCAGTACTTC

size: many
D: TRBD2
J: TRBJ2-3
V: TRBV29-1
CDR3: CSVVLAGGVDTQYF
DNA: TGCAGCGTTGTATTGGCGGGAGGAGTAGATACGCAGTATTTT

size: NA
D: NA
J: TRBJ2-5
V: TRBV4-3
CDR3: CASSPRWGNKEAQYF
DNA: TGCGCCAGCAGCCCCCGCTGGGGGAATAAAGAGGCCCAGTACTTC

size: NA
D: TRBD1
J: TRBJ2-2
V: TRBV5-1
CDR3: CATQGVNTGELFF
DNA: TGCGCCACCCAGGGGGTGAACACCGGGGAGCTGTTTTTT

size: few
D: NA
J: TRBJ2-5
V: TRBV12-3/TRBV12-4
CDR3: CASSRGSGWPFETQYF
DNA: TGTGCCAGCAGCCGAGGGAGCGGGTGGCCATTTGAGACCCAGTACTTC

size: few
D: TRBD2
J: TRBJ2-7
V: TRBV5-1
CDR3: CASSLELALSYEQYF
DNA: TGCGCCAGCAGCTTGGAACTAGCGCTCTCCTACGAGCAGTACTTC

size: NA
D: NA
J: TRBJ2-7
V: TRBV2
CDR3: CASNGGVGYEQYF
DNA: TGTGCCAGCAACGGCGGGGTGGGGTACGAGCAGTACTTC

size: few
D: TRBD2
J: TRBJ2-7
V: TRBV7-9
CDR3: CASSLVIAGGSYEQYF
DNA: TGTGCCAGCAGCTTAGTAATAGCGGGAGGCTCCTACGAGCAGTACTTC

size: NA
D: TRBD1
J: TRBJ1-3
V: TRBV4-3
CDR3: CASSQGGQGVGNTIYF
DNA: TGCGCCAGCAGCCAAGGCGGACAGGGGGTAGGAAACACCATATATTTT

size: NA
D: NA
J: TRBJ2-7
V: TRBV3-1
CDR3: CASSPTPEAYEQYF
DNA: TGTGCCAGCAGCCCCACCCCGGAGGCCTACGAGCAGTACTTC

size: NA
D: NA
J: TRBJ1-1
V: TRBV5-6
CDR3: CASSLEGISEAFF
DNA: TGTGCCAGCAGCTTGGAGGGGATCTCTGAAGCTTTCTTT

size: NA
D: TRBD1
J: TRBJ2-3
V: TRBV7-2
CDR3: CASGFPGQGLGDTQYF
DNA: TGTGCCAGCGGCTTCCCGGGACAGGGCTTGGGAGATACGCAGTATTTT

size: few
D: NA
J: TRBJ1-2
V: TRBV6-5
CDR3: CASKEKSGDNYGYTF
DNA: TGTGCCAGCAAAGAGAAAAGCGGGGATAACTATGGCTACACCTTC

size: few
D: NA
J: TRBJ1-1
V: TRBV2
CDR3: CASSDPSYPWNTEAFF
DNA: TGTGCCAGCAGTGATCCCAGCTACCCCTGGAACACTGAAGCTTTCTTT

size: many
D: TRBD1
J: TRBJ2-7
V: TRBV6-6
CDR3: CASSYHDSPGTGPGDEQYF
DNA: TGTGCCAGCAGTTACCACGACAGTCCCGGGACAGGGCCGGGGGACGAGCAGTACTTC

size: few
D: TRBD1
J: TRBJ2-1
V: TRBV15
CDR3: CATSTGQGANEQFF
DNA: TGTGCCACCAGCACCGGACAGGGGGCAAATGAGCAGTTCTTC

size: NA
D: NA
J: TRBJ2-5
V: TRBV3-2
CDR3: CASSQDGTGPPRSWVQETQYF
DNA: TGTGCCAGCAGCCAAGATGGGACCGGCCCTCCAAGAAGTTGGGTTCAAGAGACCCAGTACTTC

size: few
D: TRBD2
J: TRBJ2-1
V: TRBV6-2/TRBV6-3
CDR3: CATLTGLQYNEQFF
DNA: TGTGCCACCCTGACGGGACTACAGTACAATGAGCAGTTCTTC

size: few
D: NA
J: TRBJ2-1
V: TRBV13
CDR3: CASSLTSAGEQFF
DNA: TGTGCCAGCAGCTTAACGTCCGCAGGTGAGCAGTTCTTC

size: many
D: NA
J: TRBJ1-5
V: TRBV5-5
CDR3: CASSFRDNQPQHF
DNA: TGTGCCAGCAGCTTTAGAGACAATCAGCCCCAGCATTTT

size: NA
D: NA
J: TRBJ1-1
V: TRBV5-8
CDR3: CASSPGYGNKNTEAFF
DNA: TGTGCCAGCAGCCCCGGTTACGGGAACAAGAACACTGAAGCTTTCTTT

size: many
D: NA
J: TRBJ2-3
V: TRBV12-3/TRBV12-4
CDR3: CASSMRTDTQYF
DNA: TGTGCCAGCAGTATGCGCACAGATACGCAGTATTTT

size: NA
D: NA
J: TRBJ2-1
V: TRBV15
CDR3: CATSTRTNEQFF
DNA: TGTGCCACCAGCACTCGGACTAATGAGCAGTTCTTC

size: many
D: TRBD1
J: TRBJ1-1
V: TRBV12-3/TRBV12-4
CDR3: CASSLDSGTGMNTEAFF
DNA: TGTGCCAGCAGTTTAGACTCCGGGACAGGGATGAACACTGAAGCTTTCTTT

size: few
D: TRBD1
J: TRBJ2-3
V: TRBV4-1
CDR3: CASSQSPGQGVVTQYF
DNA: TGCGCCAGCAGCCAATCGCCGGGTCAGGGGGTAGTTACGCAGTATTTT

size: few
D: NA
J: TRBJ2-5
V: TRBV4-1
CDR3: CASSQVEEEPQYF
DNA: TGCGCCAGCAGCCAAGTGGAAGAAGAGCCCCAGTACTTC

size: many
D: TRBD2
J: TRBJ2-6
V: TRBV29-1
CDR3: CSAAGGLAGANVLTF
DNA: TGCAGCGCGGCGGGAGGGCTGGCTGGGGCCAACGTCCTGACTTTC

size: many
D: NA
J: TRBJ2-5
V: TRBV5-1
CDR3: CASSLGQSIQETQYF
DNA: TGCGCCAGCAGCTTGGGACAGAGCATCCAAGAGACCCAGTACTTC

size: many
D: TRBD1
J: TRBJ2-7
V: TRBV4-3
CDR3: CASSQEGTGGYEQYF
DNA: TGCGCCAGCAGCCAAGAAGGGACAGGGGGCTACGAGCAGTACTTC

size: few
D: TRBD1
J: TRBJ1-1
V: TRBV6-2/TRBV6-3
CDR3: CASSYPGTVTEAFF
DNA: TGTGCCAGCAGTTACCCTGGGACAGTCACTGAAGCTTTCTTT

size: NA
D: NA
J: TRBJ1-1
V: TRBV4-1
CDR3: CASSQGSITLKTEALF
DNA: TGCGCCAGCAGCCAAGGATCAATTACTCTAAAGACTGAAGCTTTGTTT

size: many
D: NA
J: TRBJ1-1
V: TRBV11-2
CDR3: CASSLDNVNTEAFF
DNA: TGTGCCAGCAGCTTAGATAACGTTAACACTGAAGCTTTCTTT

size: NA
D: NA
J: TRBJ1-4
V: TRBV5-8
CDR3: CASSLEIGELGEKLFF
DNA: TGTGCCAGCAGCTTGGAAATAGGGGAGTTGGGTGAAAAACTGTTTTTT

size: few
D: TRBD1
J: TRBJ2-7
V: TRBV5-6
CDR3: CASSWDRQGTYEQYF
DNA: TGTGCCAGCAGCTGGGATAGACAGGGAACCTACGAGCAGTACTTC

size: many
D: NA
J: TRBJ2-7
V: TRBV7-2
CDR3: CASSPSGVTGDEQYF
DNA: TGTGCCAGCAGCCCCAGCGGGGTTACAGGGGACGAGCAGTACTTC

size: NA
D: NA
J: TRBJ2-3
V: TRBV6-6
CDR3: CASSYTLAATYTDTQYF
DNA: TGTGCCAGCAGTTACACTTTAGCGGCTACATACACAGATACGCAGTATTTT

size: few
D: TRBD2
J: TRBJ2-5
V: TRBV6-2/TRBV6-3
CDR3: CASSLSSGQETQYF
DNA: TGTGCCAGCAGTCTTTCTAGCGGTCAAGAGACCCAGTACTTC

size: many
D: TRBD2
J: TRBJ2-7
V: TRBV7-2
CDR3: CASSSGTRGSEEQYF
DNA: TGTGCCAGCAGCTCCGGGACTAGGGGTTCGGAGGAGCAGTACTTC

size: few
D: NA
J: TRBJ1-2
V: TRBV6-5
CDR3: CASSSPGYTF
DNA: TGTGCCAGCAGTTCCCCAGGCTACACCTTC

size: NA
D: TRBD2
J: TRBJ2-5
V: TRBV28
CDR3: CASSSMFGRGGETQYF
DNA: TGTGCCAGCAGTTCTATGTTCGGGCGGGGGGGAGAGACCCAGTACTTC

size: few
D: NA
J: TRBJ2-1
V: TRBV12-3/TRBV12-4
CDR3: CASRPTGLGEQFF
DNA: TGTGCCAGCAGACCAACAGGGTTGGGTGAGCAGTTCTTC

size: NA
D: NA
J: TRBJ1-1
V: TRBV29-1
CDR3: CSTGGDAEAFF
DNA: TGCAGCACCGGGGGGGACGCTGAAGCTTTCTTT

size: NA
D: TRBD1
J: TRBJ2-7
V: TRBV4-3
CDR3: CASSQGYPGQSYEQYF
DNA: TGCGCCAGCAGCCAAGGATATCCGGGACAGAGCTACGAGCAGTACTTC

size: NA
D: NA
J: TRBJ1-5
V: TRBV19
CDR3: CASSVFTYSYQPQHF
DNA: TGTGCCAGTAGTGTATTCACCTATAGCTATCAGCCCCAGCATTTT

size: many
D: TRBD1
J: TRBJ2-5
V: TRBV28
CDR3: CASSLSPRGLGETQYF
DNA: TGTGCCAGCAGTTTATCCCCCAGGGGGCTAGGAGAGACCCAGTACTTC

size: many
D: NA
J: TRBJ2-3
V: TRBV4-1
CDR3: CASSQEQGTDTQYF
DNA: TGCGCCAGCAGCCAAGAACAGGGAACAGATACGCAGTATTTT

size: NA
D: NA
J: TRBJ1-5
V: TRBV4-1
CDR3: CASSQAGTPGPQHF
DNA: TGCGCCAGCAGCCAAGCCGGGACCCCCGGGCCCCAGCATTTT

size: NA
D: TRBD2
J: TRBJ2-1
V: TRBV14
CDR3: CASSDERGGYNEQFF
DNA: TGTGCCAGCAGCGATGAGCGGGGGGGTTACAATGAGCAGTTCTTC